The present entry profiles one T cell receptor (beta chain) with its context. Its antigen is not identified. Reverse transcription of all isolated RNA meant that expressed TCRB transcripts were sequenced. Clones were read by immunoSEQ multiplex PCR, and TCRdb kept only the in-frame ones, dropping some. The data show 640,000 or so clones, about an eighth seen once. The data originate from a study of beta chain features in type 1 diabetes. Points from the study as a whole: All four CD4+ subsets of Type 1 diabetes patients contained TCRB CDR3s that were moderately but significantly shorter.

The sequenced material came from naive CD4+ T cells from blood. The clonotype originates from a man between 18 and 35 years old with type 1 diabetes.

CDR3 sequence reads: CASGTGLKGPQHF. CDR3 nucleotides: TGTGCCAGTGGTACAGGGCTCAAGGGGCCCCAGCATTTT. V usage is TRBV19 and J usage is TRBJ1-5; D is possibly TRBD1 (6 bases). Trimming cost V 8 bases and J 9 bases, with 17 bases left between them. Germline values: CDR1 LNHDA, CDR2 SQIVND (reference sequence). The CDR3 consists of 13 residues.